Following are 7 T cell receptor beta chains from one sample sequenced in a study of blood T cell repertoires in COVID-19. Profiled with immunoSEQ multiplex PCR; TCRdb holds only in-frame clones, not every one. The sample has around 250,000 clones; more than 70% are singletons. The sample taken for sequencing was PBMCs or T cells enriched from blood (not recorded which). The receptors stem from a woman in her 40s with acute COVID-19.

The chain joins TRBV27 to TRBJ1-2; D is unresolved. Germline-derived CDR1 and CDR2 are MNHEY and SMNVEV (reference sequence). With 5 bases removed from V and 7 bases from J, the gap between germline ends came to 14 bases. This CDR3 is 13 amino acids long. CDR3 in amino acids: CASSLDREFGYTF. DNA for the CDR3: TGTGCCAGCAGTCTCGACCGGGAGTTTGGCTACACCTTC.

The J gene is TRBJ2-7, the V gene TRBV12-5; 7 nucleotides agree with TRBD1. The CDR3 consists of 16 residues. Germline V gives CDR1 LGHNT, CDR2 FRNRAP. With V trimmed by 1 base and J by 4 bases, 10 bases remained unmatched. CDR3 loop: CASGLATGTVLYEQYV. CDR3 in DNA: TGTGCTAGTGGTTTGGCCACCGGGACAGTCCTATACGAGCAGTACGTC.

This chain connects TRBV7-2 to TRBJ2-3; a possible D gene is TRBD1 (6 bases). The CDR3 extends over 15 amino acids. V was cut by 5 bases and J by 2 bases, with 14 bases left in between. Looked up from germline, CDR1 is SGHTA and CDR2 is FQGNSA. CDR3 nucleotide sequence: TGTGCCAGCAGCCCGGGACACGGAGACACAGATACGCAGTATTTT. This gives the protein CASSPGHGDTDTQYF.

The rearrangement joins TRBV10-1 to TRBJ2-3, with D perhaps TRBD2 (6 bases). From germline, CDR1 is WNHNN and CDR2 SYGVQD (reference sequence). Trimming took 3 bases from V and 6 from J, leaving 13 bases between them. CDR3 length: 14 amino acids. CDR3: CASSDTTSRDTQYF. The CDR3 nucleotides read TGCGCCAGCAGTGATACAACTAGCAGGGATACGCAGTATTTT.

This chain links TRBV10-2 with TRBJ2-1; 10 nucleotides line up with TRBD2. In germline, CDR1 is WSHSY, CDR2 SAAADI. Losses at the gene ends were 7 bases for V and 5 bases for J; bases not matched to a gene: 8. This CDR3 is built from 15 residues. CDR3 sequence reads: CASTIAGGTHNEQFF. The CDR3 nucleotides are TGCGCCAGCACCATAGCGGGAGGCACCCACAATGAGCAGTTCTTC.

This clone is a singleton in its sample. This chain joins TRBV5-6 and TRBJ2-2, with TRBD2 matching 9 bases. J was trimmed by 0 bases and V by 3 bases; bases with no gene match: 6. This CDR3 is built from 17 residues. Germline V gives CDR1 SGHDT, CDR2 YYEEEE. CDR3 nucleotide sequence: TGTGCCAGCAGCTGGCCTCGCGGGAGGGCGAACACCGGGGAGCTGTTTTTT. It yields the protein CASSWPRGRANTGELFF.

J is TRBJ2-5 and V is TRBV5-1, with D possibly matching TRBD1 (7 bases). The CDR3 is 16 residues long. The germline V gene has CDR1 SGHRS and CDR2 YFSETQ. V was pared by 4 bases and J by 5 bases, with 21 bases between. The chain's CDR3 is CASSSILKGAGETQYF. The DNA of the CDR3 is TGCGCCAGCAGCAGCATACTTAAGGGGGCGGGGGAGACCCAGTACTTC. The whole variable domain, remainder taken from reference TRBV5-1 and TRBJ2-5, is KAGVTQTPRYLIKTRGQQVTLSCSPISGHRSVSWYQQTPGQGLQFLFEYFSETQRNKGNFPGRFSGRQFSNSRSEMNVSTLELGDSALYLCASSSILKGAGETQYFGPGTRLLVL.